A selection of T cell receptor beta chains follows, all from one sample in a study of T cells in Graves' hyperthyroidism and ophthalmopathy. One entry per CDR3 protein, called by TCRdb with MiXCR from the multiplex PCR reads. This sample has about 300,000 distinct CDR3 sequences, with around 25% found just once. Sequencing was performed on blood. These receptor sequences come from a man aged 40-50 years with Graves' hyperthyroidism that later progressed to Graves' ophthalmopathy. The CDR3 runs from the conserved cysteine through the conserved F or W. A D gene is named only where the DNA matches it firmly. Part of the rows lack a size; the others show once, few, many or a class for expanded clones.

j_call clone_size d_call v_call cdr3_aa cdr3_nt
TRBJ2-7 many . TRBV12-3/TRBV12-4 CASSFGGTVYEQYF TGTGCCAGCAGTTTCGGCGGGACAGTCTACGAGCAGTACTTC
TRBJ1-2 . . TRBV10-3 CAISLGRVGDYGYTF TGTGCCATCAGTCTGGGGAGAGTGGGGGACTATGGCTACACCTTC
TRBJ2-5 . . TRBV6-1 CASRLQGWETQYF TGTGCCAGCAGGCTACAGGGCTGGGAGACCCAGTACTTC
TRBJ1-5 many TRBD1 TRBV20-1 CSAREGTVNQPQHF TGCAGTGCTAGAGAAGGGACAGTGAATCAGCCCCAGCATTTT
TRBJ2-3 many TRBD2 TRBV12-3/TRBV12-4 CASSPRTSGKADTQYF TGTGCCAGCAGTCCTCGGACTAGCGGGAAGGCAGATACGCAGTATTTT
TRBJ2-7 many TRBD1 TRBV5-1 CASSPGTANSYEQYF TGCGCCAGCAGCCCCGGGACAGCAAACTCCTACGAGCAGTACTTC
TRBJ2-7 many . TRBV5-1 CASSEGAGDEQYF TGCGCCAGCAGTGAGGGAGCAGGTGACGAGCAGTACTTC
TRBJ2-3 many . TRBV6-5 CASSYGIGYDTQYF TGTGCCAGCAGCTACGGAATTGGATATGATACGCAGTATTTT
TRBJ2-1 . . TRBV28 CASKGAGLSYNEQFF TGTGCCAGCAAAGGAGCAGGACTCTCCTACAATGAGCAGTTCTTC
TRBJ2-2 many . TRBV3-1 CASSQDLLNTGELFF TGTGCCAGCAGCCAAGATCTACTGAACACCGGGGAGCTGTTTTTT
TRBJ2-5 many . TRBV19 CASSASYGFGETQYF TGTGCCAGCTCCGCATCGTATGGTTTCGGAGAGACCCAGTACTTC
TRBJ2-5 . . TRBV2 CASSVSVQETQYF TGTGCCAGCAGTGTGAGCGTGCAAGAGACCCAGTACTTC